This T cell receptor beta chain appears in the sequencing data of a study of CXCR3-negative and CXCR3-positive naive CD8 T cells. CDR3 length equals 14 residues. CDR1 and CDR2 from the germline V gene are SGHTA and FQGNSA. UMI-labeled TRB cDNA libraries were prepared by 5' RACE. TCRdb reprocessed the 5' RACE reads, keeping one entry per CDR3 protein, no DNA. The sample totals some 54,000 distinct CDR3 sequences; its top ten clones hold about 0.49%. About this clonotype: Its target is unknown.

Study-level findings and limits: Much lower diversity was found in memory CD8+ cells, while both naive subsets had comparably high diversity. TRB CDR3 hydrophobicity was greater in CXCR3-positive naive cells than in CXCR3-negative naive cells.

Sequences were obtained from naive CXCR3+ CD8+ T cells from blood. Specified subset: CD45RO-CCR7+CD27+CD95- naive CD8+ T cells expressing CXCR3 (TNR3+). The source is a human donor in good health. Some clones in this sample may be carry-over from other donors' samples. The rearrangement uses TRBV7-2 and TRBJ1-6; the TCRdb D gene call, TRBD1, has no DNA to confirm it. This chain's CDR3 is CASSLGAPGGPLHF.